This T cell receptor beta chain was identified during a study of cytomegalovirus exposure and HLA in healthy donors (TCRdb year 2017). Broadly, across the study: In an earlier analysis of approximately 640 of the donors, roughly 300 Gb of sequence data and approximately 120 million unique TCR beta sequences from 150 million to 200 million T cells were reported. An early release covering about 600 HLA-typed donors comprised 300 to 350 gigabases of sequencing data and approximately 85 million unique TCR sequences. Of the 300 to 500 genotyped donors, approximately 80% were placed in the genetic ancestry cluster associated with self-reported Caucasian donors. The study aimed to test whether cataloging public T cell receptors could reveal signatures of past pathogen exposure. The T cell repertoires of around 730 subjects were profiled by immunosequencing and related to cytomegalovirus serostatus. Besides the first cohort of about 730 subjects, a separate validation cohort made up of roughly 120 different subjects was used. The study combined high-throughput TCR immunosequencing, statistical association of individual TCRs with disease status, and machine learning to predict cytomegalovirus infection status. A later analysis re-examined previously published TCR beta repertoires from roughly 650 donors and added high-resolution HLA genotyping to investigate patterns of TCR occurrence. The later analysis used no new phenotypic data to find candidate immune exposures, relying instead on TCR beta sequences and their occurrence across donors. In an earlier analysis of around 540 of the donors, high-throughput TCR beta sequencing was used to judge whether each TCR beta V gene segment behaved as functional or pseudogenic. Donor age, sex, ethnicity and CMV serostatus were collected together with the repertoire data. Genome-wide SNP genotypes for about 60% of the roughly 700 donors were used in a later genetic analysis, which treated that subset as a discovery cohort. Every discovery cohort repertoire had been produced on one sequencing platform. HLA typing included class I and class II loci at four-digit resolution. Typing coverage varied by locus: roughly 629-630 donors for A, B, C, DRB1 and DQB1; more than 500 for DQA1; approximately 570 for DPA1; more than 450 for DPB1. Four to six DR-DQ haplotypes were handled as single units for association and clustering, since linkage in the cohort was strong. On average, 235,054 unique TCR beta nucleotide sequences were sequenced per donor among some 430 genotyped donors of the cohort, with roughly 19% of those sequences being non-productive.

The cohort consisted of 600 or so healthy bone marrow donors. All cohort members were sampled while nominally healthy, although unrecorded immune exposures were likely present. The donor was CMV seronegative and was included in the group of 352 seronegative cohort members. Every donor gave a peripheral blood sample, and the peripheral blood mononuclear cells from that sample were used for TCR beta sequencing. The Qiagen DNeasy Blood Extraction Kit was used to extract genomic DNA from the blood cell samples. As for this clone: The specificity of this receptor is unknown. No much larger clonotype is one base removed from it; base qualities were not supplied.

The investigation overall reported the following: According to a later analysis, TCR association rates differed among HLA loci, with DRB1 alleles showing the most associated TCRs and HLA-C alleles showing the fewest. For the cohort, immune exposure information was limited to CMV serostatus. Correlated functional status among segregating V segments might reflect linkage disequilibrium, but an unknown experimental factor could not be ruled out. At a false discovery rate of 0.05, a later analysis linked 16,951 TCR beta sequences to specific HLA alleles. Broadly in line with IMGT annotations, most TCR beta V segments showed up in productive rearrangements about 87% or about 30% of the time in an earlier analysis of 450 to 750 of the donors. Because the 87-base-pair reads could not distinguish some IMGT-functional V segments, including TRBV6-2 and TRBV6-3, those segments were excluded. In the study, some 160 TCR beta chains were listed as associated with cytomegalovirus. A later genetic analysis associated a missense DCLRE1C variant with V-gene and J-gene trimming of TCR beta chains, and an independent cohort replicated the association. A group of highly shared sequence variants was considered likely to be a technical artifact of the sequencing pipeline. When HLA alleles, especially DR and DQ, strongly co-occurred, TCR associations were difficult to assign to individual alleles. The earlier analysis of some 560 of the donors excluded approximately 17 rarely observed V segments, including chromosome 9 orphons, because counts were too low. A further reported finding was that TCR beta sequences accurately predicted the HLA-A and HLA-B alleles for most subjects in the first cohort. The cohort was sequenced for TCR beta chains only, and without alpha or paired-chain data the features that could be detected were limited. While some public TCRs were present in many individuals, most TCR sequences turned up only very rarely across donors. Several of the top co-occurrence clusters appeared to be linked to parvovirus B19, influenza, CMV and Epstein-Barr virus, according to a later analysis. In a later analysis, HLA-associated TCR beta chains were found to be more clonally expanded and to have lower generation probabilities than equally common non-associated chains. In vitro tests confirmed that a few of the cytomegalovirus-associated TCR beta chains recognize cytomegalovirus antigens. It was suggested by the authors that the approach could potentially be generalized to other disease states and immunological phenotypes. Roughly uniform sequencing depth across donors was assumed in presence/absence analyses, although this assumption may not hold. The classifier was reported to diagnose cytomegalovirus status with high specificity and sensitivity in both the original and validation cohorts. Because some donors lacked HLA typing at each locus, the association tests relied only on the typed subset. According to a later genetic analysis, donors in an Asian-associated ancestry cluster had fewer N-insertions in productive TCRs than the approximately 630-donor mean. A later analysis found that most CMV-associated TCR beta chains appeared HLA-restricted, with HLA associations seemingly driven largely by CMV exposure.

The library was made by the immunoSEQ multiplex PCR assay. For the multiplex PCR, a mixture combining 60 forward primers for TCR Vbeta segments and 13 reverse primers for TCR Jbeta segments was used. The CDR3 region of rearranged TCR beta genes was amplified from genomic DNA by a multiplex PCR assay. The amplified TCR beta libraries were sequenced on the Illumina HiSeq System as 87-base-pair reads. The authors' pipeline ran thus. A later analysis counted tens of millions of unique TCR beta chains across the 666 repertoires, and some 11 million of these chains were shared by at least two donors. Raw reads were error-corrected and collapsed into unique sequences with a nearest-neighbor algorithm that merged closely related sequences to remove PCR and sequencing errors. CDR3 sequences were aligned to IMGT reference sequences to assign V, D and J gene segments. For a sequence to be retained, at least a six-nucleotide match to both a V gene segment and a J gene segment was required. A rearrangement was called productive if the CDR3 had no stop codons and remained in frame with V and J, and every other rearrangement was called non-productive. CDR3 was defined according to IMGT convention as the region running from the second conserved V-encoded cysteine to the conserved J-encoded phenylalanine. Sequences without an unambiguous match to a single V gene segment were excluded from the earlier analysis of about 600 of the donors. An earlier analysis of some 610 of the donors called V segments functional above 56.7% productive rearrangements and segregating when the between-donor standard deviation exceeded 5%. A statistical classification framework was built for diagnosing cytomegalovirus status from the catalog of TCR beta chain sequences. V and J gene assignment, in a later analysis, came from comparing TCR nucleotide sequences with IMGT/GENE-DB human TR gene sequences. In a later analysis, CDR3 sequences and most-parsimonious VDJ recombination scenarios were assigned using the TCRdist pipeline. In a later analysis, each TCR beta chain was defined by its CDR3 amino acid sequence together with its V-gene family, and reads without a unique V-gene family were excluded. A later analysis removed 500 to 600 highly shared, low-generation-probability nucleotide sequences to deal with suspected cross-contamination and a sequencing artifact. In a later analysis, a clonal expansion index was calculated for each public chain from normalized within-repertoire ranks of inferred template counts. In a later analysis, generation probabilities were computed using a VDJ recombination model fitted to out-of-frame rearrangements, and the results were checked against IGoR. In a later analysis, TCR-TCR, TCR-HLA and TCR-CMV co-occurrence was scored with hypergeometric tests, and a repertoire-size bias correction was applied to TCR pairs. In a later analysis, false discovery rates were estimated by permuting HLA or CMV assignments 20 times. In a later analysis, co-occurring TCRs were grouped using DBSCAN, with TCRdist sequence similarity added in when clustering inside HLA-allele-positive subsets. Repertoires with fewer than 30,000 or more than 120,000 public chains, plus five repertoires with anomalous nucleotide sharing, were excluded from co-occurrence clustering. Drawn from immuneACCESS, this table holds only the in-frame rearrangements with V and J called that TCRdb kept. Clones are partly lost; checked studies trace under half to an unresolved V gene and leave the rest unexplained. V and J calls and clone size follow that table, whereas D and trimming were derived from the DNA. The sample table records approximately 86,000 clones; approximately 70% of these occur just once. The ten top clones hold approximately 8.2% of the sample.

From V the trimming removes 1 base and from J it removes 2 bases, while the gene matches leave 7 bases of the junction unaccounted for. The CDR3 runs 15 amino acids, cysteine and phenylalanine included. Kept here is only the CDR3 DNA, which spans 45 bases and is read in frame from base 1. As encoded in the germline V gene, CDR1 is SQVTM while CDR2 is ANQGSEA. The sequence was collected from a man in his 60s in good health and CMV-seronegative. What was sequenced was PBMCs. The sequence is built from TRBV29-1 and TRBJ2-7; 8 middle bases align to TRBD2. DNA sequence: TGCAGCGTTGAAGTCGGCGGGGGGTCCACCTACGAGCAGTACTTC. It translates as CSVEVGGGSTYEQYF.